This T cell receptor (beta chain) stems from a study of cytomegalovirus exposure and HLA in healthy donors. Data came from immunoSEQ multiplex PCR; TCRdb stores just in-frame clones and leaves some out. The data hold fewer than 120,000 clones, with roughly 87% observed a single time. The CDR3 length is 14 residues. Germline CDR1 is SEHNR and CDR2 is FQNEAQ (reference sequence). V was cut by 3 bases and J by 5 bases, with 13 bases left in between. The sample taken for sequencing was PBMCs. The TCR was taken from a woman aged 18-35 years in good health and CMV-seronegative. The chain joins TRBV7-9 to TRBJ1-1; D gene unclear. In DNA form, the CDR3 reads TGTGCCAGCAGCTTGATGTCAGGTGGGACTGAAGCTTTCTTT. This encodes CASSLMSGGTEAFF. The variable domain in full, with the rest retrieved from reference TRBV7-9 and TRBJ1-1, is DTGVSQNPRHKITKRGQNVTFRCDPISEHNRLYWYRQTLGQGPEFLTYFQNEAQLEKSRLLSDRFSAERPKGSFSTLEIQRTEQGDSAMYLCASSLMSGGTEAFFGQGTRLTVV.